The 19 T cell receptor beta chains in this list originate from one sample, sequenced in a study of blood T cell repertoires in COVID-19. Sequencing used immunoSEQ multiplex PCR; TCRdb keeps in-frame clones, though not all of them. This sample carries around 100,000 clones, approximately 80% of them seen once, and the ten largest clones take 12%. The sample was peripheral blood. Receptor source: a woman in her seventies with acute or convalescent COVID-19.

The chain joins TRBV3-1 (or the pseudogene TRBV3-2) to TRBJ2-2; D uncertain. The V end lost 4 bases, the J end lost 5 bases, and 17 bases lay between the germline ends. Germline V gives CDR1 LGHDT, CDR2 YNNKEL (reference sequence). The CDR3 length is 16 residues. The CDR3 loop reads CASSPPVQVVTGELFF. CDR3 sequence (DNA): TGTGCCAGCAGCCCACCCGTCCAGGTTGTGACCGGGGAGCTGTTTTTT.

This clone was recorded once. The J gene is TRBJ1-2, the V gene TRBV12-3 or TRBV12-4, with unresolved D. Deletions cut 7 bases from V and 5 bases from J, with 14 bases between. There are 13 residues in the CDR3. The CDR3 sequence is CASTLRRAYGYTF. CDR3 coding DNA: TGTGCCAGCACCCTGCGGAGGGCGTATGGCTACACCTTC.

This clone was seen a few times. This chain connects TRBV29-1 to TRBJ2-5; 7 positions match TRBD1. Germline trimming cut 7 bases from V and 5 bases from J; bases unmatched to any gene: 7. Germline lookup yields CDR1 SQVTM and CDR2 ANQGSEA. The CDR3 length is 12 residues. The chain's CDR3 is CSAEQGSETQYF. CDR3 in DNA: TGCAGCGCCGAACAGGGGTCTGAGACCCAGTACTTC.

The CDR3: CASTTGATDTQYF. For the CDR3, the DNA is TGTGCCAGCACTACAGGGGCCACAGATACGCAGTATTTT. The chain links TRBV3-1 (or the pseudogene TRBV3-2) to TRBJ2-3; TRBD1 matches 7 bases. With V trimmed by 7 bases and J by 2 bases, 3 bases remained unmatched. CDR3 size: 13 residues. Germline V lookup: CDR1 LGHDT, CDR2 YNNKEL (reference sequence).

The chain carries TRBV21-1 and TRBJ2-7; TRBD1 was called by the table and not checked on the DNA. TRBV21-1 is a pseudogene. The CDR3 extends over 14 amino acids. The CDR3 DNA is TGTGCCAGCAGCAGAGGACAAATTTCCTACGAGCAGTACGTC. Translated, it gives CASSRGQISYEQYV.

This rearrangement joins TRBV24-1 to TRBJ2-1; 7 bases agree with TRBD2. Germline-derived CDR1 and CDR2 are KGHDR and SFDVKD. CDR3 length: 11 residues. V trimming: 3 bases; J trimming: 15 bases; junction bases outside the gene matches: 4. CDR3 sequence reads: CATSDREARFF. The CDR3 DNA reads TGTGCCACCAGTGATCGGGAGGCGAGGTTCTTC.

This clone came up once. This chain joins TRBV29-1 and TRBJ1-1, with a tentative D call TRBD1 (5 bases). V dropped 4 bases and J dropped 8 bases, with 14 bases sitting between them. CDR1 is SQVTM and CDR2 is ANQGSEA in the germline V gene. The CDR3 loop spans 12 amino acids. CDR3 sequence reads: CSVVDGGKEAFF. Here the CDR3 DNA reads TGCAGCGTTGTTGACGGGGGAAAAGAAGCTTTCTTT.

This chain connects TRBV9 to TRBJ2-2; 8 bases match TRBD1. This CDR3 is 14 amino acids long. CDR1 is SGDLS, CDR2 YYNGEE, per germline. The V gene end was trimmed by 5 bases and the J gene end by 8 bases; junction bases not matched to a gene: 8. The CDR3 here is CASSGTGFKGELFF. The CDR3 coding sequence is TGTGCCAGCAGTGGGACAGGATTTAAAGGGGAGCTGTTTTTT.

The chain couples TRBV5-1 to TRBJ1-1; tentatively, D is TRBD1 (6 bases). CDR1 is SGHRS, CDR2 YFSETQ, per germline. The CDR3 covers 15 residues. The V gene lost 0 bases and the J gene lost 1 base, with 10 bases spanning the gap. CDR3: CASSLEGTTNTEAFF. In DNA form, the CDR3 reads TGCGCCAGCAGCTTGGAGGGGACAACGAACACTGAAGCTTTCTTT.

The V gene is TRBV6-5, the J gene TRBJ1-3, with D uncertain. CDR1 is MNHEY and CDR2 is SVGAGI in the germline V gene. There are 15 residues in the CDR3. Trimming removed 5 bases at V and 0 bases at J, with 11 bases between. The CDR3 loop reads CASSRFWASGNTIYF. CDR3 bases: TGTGCCAGCAGTCGCTTTTGGGCCTCTGGAAACACCATATATTTT.

The chain couples TRBV27 to TRBJ1-1; TRBD1 matches 8 bases. V trimming: 2 bases; J trimming: 9 bases; junction bases outside the gene matches: 5. The germline V gene encodes CDR1 MNHEY and CDR2 SMNVEV (reference sequence). The CDR3 totals 13 residues. The CDR3 DNA follows: TGTGCCAGCAGTTTACTTGACAGGGGAAAAGCTTTCTTT. It translates to CASSLLDRGKAFF.

About this clone itself: The germline gene is not matched at one end of the junction; a read error may be the cause. The chain uses TRBV6-5 and TRBJ2-1; TRBD1 aligns across 9 bases. This CDR3 has 12 residues. Germline V lookup: CDR1 MNHEY, CDR2 SVGAGI. DNA of the CDR3: TGTGCCAGCACCGACGGAGGACAGGGGAATATCTTC. It codes for CASTDGGQGNIF.

The chain links TRBV9 to TRBJ2-1; tentatively, D is TRBD2 (6 bases). Trimming stripped 0 bases from V and 7 bases from J, with 11 bases between. This CDR3 is built from 14 residues. Germline assignment: CDR1 SGDLS and CDR2 YYNGEE. CDR3 nucleotides: TGTGCCAGCAGCGTAGATGTTAGCGGTAATGAGCAGTTCTTC. It codes for CASSVDVSGNEQFF.

The chain links TRBV18 to TRBJ1-2, with 7 positions matching TRBD1. Germline lookup yields CDR1 KGHSH and CDR2 LQKENI. J lost 4 bases, V lost 3 bases, and 8 bases had no gene match. The CDR3 extends over 15 amino acids. The CDR3 region is CASSPDTGDGYGYTF. The CDR3 nucleotides are TGTGCCAGCTCACCGGACACAGGGGACGGCTATGGCTACACCTTC.

The J gene is TRBJ2-7, the V gene TRBV5-1; possible D gene TRBD2, 6 bases. CDR1 and CDR2 (germline): SGHRS, YFSETQ. V was shortened by 3 bases and J by 2 bases, with 15 bases between the two germline ends. The CDR3 contains 15 residues. CDR3: CASSSTGTVTYEQYF. As DNA, the CDR3 is TGCGCCAGCAGCTCTACCGGGACTGTTACCTACGAGCAGTACTTC.

This chain links TRBV5-6 with TRBJ2-5; 8 bases line up with TRBD2. Germline assignment: CDR1 SGHDT and CDR2 YYEEEE. The CDR3 covers 15 residues. J lost 1 base, V lost 1 base, and 3 bases had no gene match. CDR3 sequence: CASSLTSGFQETQYF. CDR3 bases: TGTGCCAGCAGCTTGACTAGCGGATTCCAAGAGACCCAGTACTTC.

The genes are TRBV6-5 and TRBJ1-3; a weak D match, TRBD1 (5 bases). The V gene's germline CDR1 is MNHEY and CDR2 SVGAGI. This CDR3 is 15 amino acids long. V dropped 7 bases and J dropped 1 base, with 14 bases sitting between them. The CDR3 DNA reads as TGTGCCAGCACCCTGAGCAGGGTATCTGGAAACACCATATATTTT. It translates to CASTLSRVSGNTIYF.

This chain links TRBV19 with TRBJ1-2; TRBD1 aligns across 7 bases. V lost 6 bases and J lost 8; bases outside the gene matches: 6. CDR1 is LNHDA, CDR2 SQIVND, per germline (reference sequence). The CDR3 has 12 amino acids. The CDR3 DNA reads as TGTGCCAGTAGGAGACAGGGTGAAGGCTACACCTTC. Translating it yields CASRRQGEGYTF. The full variable domain, its missing parts supplied by reference TRBV19 and TRBJ1-2, is DGGITQSPKYLFRKEGQNVTLSCEQNLNHDAMYWYRQDPGQGLRLIYYSQIVNDFQKGDIAEGYSVSREKKESFPLTVTSAQKNPTAFYLCASRRQGEGYTFGSGTRLTVV.

The rearrangement uses TRBV18 and TRBJ2-3; TRBD2 aligns across 9 bases. CDR1 and CDR2 (germline): KGHSH, LQKENI. This CDR3 is built from 17 residues. V lost 0 bases, J lost 4 bases, and 8 bases stayed unmatched. Written as DNA, the CDR3 is TGTGCCAGCTCACCACCCGTAGGCGGGGGGGCATCAGATACGCAGTATTTT. Translation: CASSPPVGGGASDTQYF.